This TCR beta chain emerged from a study of T cell responses to AZD1222 COVID-19 vaccine. V was clipped by 3 bases and J by 3 bases, with 11 bases between them. The CDR3 consists of 14 residues. Looked up from germline, CDR1 is LGHDT and CDR2 is YNNKEL (reference sequence). TCRdb's copy holds only in-frame clones and misses some; the assay was immunoSEQ multiplex PCR. The repertoire holds roughly 130,000 clones, with about 90% as singletons. This clone was observed once. The TCR originated in an adult in good health. This rearrangement joins TRBV3-1 (or the pseudogene TRBV3-2) to TRBJ2-5, with D tentatively TRBD2 (5 bases). The source material was peripheral blood, sampled on day 0 of MenACWY control vaccination. CDR3 in DNA: TGTGCCAGCAGCCAGGCCTCAGCGGAAGAGACCCAGTACTTC. Its protein product is CASSQASAEETQYF.